This T cell receptor beta chain stems from a study of T cells in localized non-small cell lung cancer. The table came from immunoSEQ multiplex PCR; TCRdb's copy has only in-frame clones and leaves some out. The table has tens of thousands of clones, roughly 86% seen once. Germline CDR1 reads SGHTA; CDR2 reads FQGNSA. The CDR3 is 15 amino acids. V was pared by 5 bases and J by 2 bases, with 16 bases between. Sequencing was performed on peripheral blood, taken before any cancer treatment. The sequence was collected from a man aged 35 to 69 with stage I squamous cell lung carcinoma. The chain combines TRBV7-2 with TRBJ2-7; D not resolved. The CDR3 sequence is CASSKQLDQTYEQYF. The CDR3 DNA follows: TGTGCCAGCAGCAAGCAACTGGACCAAACCTACGAGCAGTACTTC.